This TCR beta chain was recorded in a study of T cell repertoires in cytomegalovirus infection. TCRdb redid the calling of the reads with MiXCR, one entry per CDR3 protein. The repertoire includes about a million distinct CDR3 sequences, around 32% of them detected once, and 11% to 15% sits in the top ten. Worth noting for this clonotype: Antigen unknown.

Germline values: CDR1 LGHNA, CDR2 YNFKEQ. The CDR3 extends over 19 amino acids. Germline trimming cut 2 bases from V and 2 bases from J; bases unmatched to any gene: 13. Here the sequenced sample was cultured CD8+ T cells from PBMCs, taken from culture after CMV antigen stimulation. This TCR derives from a human donor in good health (CMV status not recorded). Some clones in this sample may be carry-over from other donors' samples. This chain links TRBV4-2 with TRBJ2-4; 9 bases match TRBD2. Written as DNA, the CDR3 is TGTGCCAGCAGCCAAAGGGGGGGTGGCGGGGGGGCGTCCAAAAACATTCAGTACTTC. Its translation: CASSQRGGGGGASKNIQYF.